Below, 12 T cell receptor beta chains from the same sample are listed, as sequenced in a study of blood T cells in healthy people across ages. The use of a sample-barcoded 5' primer and a J-beta primer mix characterized a second PCR of roughly 6 to 11 cycles. Each CDR3 protein gets one entry after TCRdb re-called the 5' RACE reads with MiXCR. The sample has about 1,000,000 distinct CDR3 sequences; less than 50% are singletons. The sequenced sample was blood. The receptors come from a woman aged 55-69 years in good health.

V usage is TRBV12-5 and J usage is TRBJ1-6, with 8 bases aligning to TRBD1. CDR3 size: 16 residues. Trimming removed 1 base from V and 9 bases from J; junction bases left unmatched: 8. Germline CDR1 is LGHNT and CDR2 is FRNRAP. Written as DNA, the CDR3 is TGTGCTAGTGGTTTGGGTTCGGCAGGGGGCGGTTCACCCCTCCACTTT. This sequence encodes CASGLGSAGGGSPLHF.

This clonotype has a count of ten or more. CDR3 loop: CASSWGTDTQYF. CDR3 DNA sequence: TGCGCCAGCAGCTGGGGCACAGATACGCAGTATTTT. The chain carries TRBV5-1 and TRBJ2-3; D is ambiguous. This CDR3 contains 12 residues. Between the trimmed V and J ends, which lost 3 bases and 1 base, there was a span of 3 bases. The germline V gene encodes CDR1 SGHRS and CDR2 YFSETQ.

J is TRBJ2-6 and V is TRBV27, with unresolved D. V lost 2 bases to trimming and J lost 0 bases, with 17 bases between them. This CDR3 is 19 amino acids long. Per the germline V gene, CDR1 is MNHEY and CDR2 is SMNVEV (reference sequence). The CDR3 protein is CASSLVPPGFTSGANVLTF. CDR3 sequence (DNA): TGTGCCAGCAGTTTAGTCCCCCCGGGCTTCACCTCTGGGGCCAACGTCCTGACTTTC.

This clonotype has more than one count but fewer than ten. The chain is built from TRBV7-9 and TRBJ2-7; no clear D gene. Trimming cost V 6 bases and J 4 bases, with 19 bases left between them. CDR1 SEHNR and CDR2 FQNEAQ come from the germline V gene (reference sequence). The CDR3 totals 15 residues. As DNA, the CDR3 is TGTGCCAGCAGACCCGATGCCACAGCAACTTACGAGCAGTACTTC. It encodes CASRPDATATYEQYF.

The gene calls are TRBV7-9 and TRBJ2-5; D is possibly TRBD1 or TRBD2 (5 bases each). This CDR3 is 14 amino acids long. CDR1 and CDR2 from the germline V gene are SEHNR and FQNEAQ (reference sequence). With 2 bases removed from V and 5 bases from J, the gap between germline ends came to 12 bases. CDR3 sequence reads: CASSLSLAGETQYF. DNA of the CDR3: TGTGCCAGCAGCTTAAGTCTAGCAGGGGAGACCCAGTACTTC.

The chain uses TRBV6-6 and TRBJ2-5; 12 nucleotides match TRBD2. The CDR3 is made up of 17 amino acids. V shed 7 bases, J shed 11 bases, and the junction held 20 bases outside the gene matches. CDR1 is MNHNY and CDR2 is SVGAGI in the germline V gene (reference sequence). The CDR3: CASTQSVLAGGMHEQYF. The CDR3, as DNA: TGTGCCAGCACCCAATCAGTACTAGCGGGAGGAATGCATGAGCAGTACTTC.

Regarding this clonotype: A read error may account for a junction end that differs from germline. The chain combines TRBV7-9 with TRBJ1-1, with D uncertain. From germline, CDR1 is SEHNR and CDR2 FQNEAQ (reference sequence). There are 12 residues in the CDR3. The CDR3 protein is CAGSLGYTEAFF. In DNA form, the CDR3 reads TGTGCCGGCAGCTTGGGTTACACTGAAGCTTTCTTT.

This clonotype came up many times. The V call is TRBV20-1, the J call TRBJ2-1, with D possibly matching TRBD2 (6 bases). The V gene lost 3 bases and the J gene lost 3 bases, with 18 bases spanning the gap. The CDR3 runs 16 residues. Germline values: CDR1 DFQATT, CDR2 SNEGSKA (reference sequence). The CDR3 nucleotides are TGCAGTGCTAGTGGAAGGGTGGGAGGACTCTACAATGAGCAGTTCTTC. The encoded protein is CSASGRVGGLYNEQFF.

The rearrangement links TRBV7-6 to TRBJ2-7; the D call may be TRBD1 or TRBD2 (6 bases each). Germline values: CDR1 SGHVS, CDR2 FNYEAQ. The CDR3 contains 13 residues. The germline V and J ends were trimmed by 4 bases and 5 bases, with 12 bases remaining between them. The CDR3 sequence is CASSWAGEDEQYF. For the CDR3, the DNA is TGTGCCAGCAGCTGGGCAGGGGAGGACGAGCAGTACTTC.

This clonotype was seen at least ten times. The chain uses TRBV29-1 and TRBJ2-5, with 9 bases fitting TRBD1. The CDR3 is 12 residues long. Germline CDR1 is SQVTM and CDR2 is ANQGSEA. V was clipped by 5 bases and J by 5 bases; unmatched bases: 3. DNA for the CDR3: TGCAGCGTTAGACAGGGGGGGGAGACCCAGTACTTC. Translation gives CSVRQGGETQYF. Using reference TRBV29-1 and TRBJ2-5 for the parts outside the CDR3, the full variable domain is SAVISQKPSRDICQRGTSLTIQCQVDSQVTMMFWYRQQPGQSLTLIATANQGSEATYESGFVIDKFPISRPNLTFSTLTVSNMSPEDSSIYLCSVRQGGETQYFGPGTRLLVL.

This clonotype was seen a few times. The V and J genes are TRBV4-1 and TRBJ2-1; TRBD2 matches at 9 bases. V trimming: 0 bases; J trimming: 4 bases; junction bases outside the gene matches: 10. This CDR3 is built from 18 residues. The germline V gene has CDR1 MGHRA and CDR2 YSYEKL. CDR3: CASSQDRASGEEYNEQFF. The CDR3 DNA follows: TGCGCCAGCAGCCAAGATAGAGCTAGCGGGGAAGAGTACAATGAGCAGTTCTTC.

This clonotype was detected once. The chain recombines TRBV20-1 with TRBJ1-2; TRBD1 agrees at 7 bases. V shed 3 bases and J 5 bases; nucleotides not matched to a gene: 6. Per germline, CDR1 DFQATT and CDR2 SNEGSKA (reference sequence). The CDR3 is made up of 13 amino acids. The CDR3 nucleotides are TGCAGTGCTAGCTCCACAGGGGCTTATGGCTACACCTTC. It codes for CSASSTGAYGYTF.